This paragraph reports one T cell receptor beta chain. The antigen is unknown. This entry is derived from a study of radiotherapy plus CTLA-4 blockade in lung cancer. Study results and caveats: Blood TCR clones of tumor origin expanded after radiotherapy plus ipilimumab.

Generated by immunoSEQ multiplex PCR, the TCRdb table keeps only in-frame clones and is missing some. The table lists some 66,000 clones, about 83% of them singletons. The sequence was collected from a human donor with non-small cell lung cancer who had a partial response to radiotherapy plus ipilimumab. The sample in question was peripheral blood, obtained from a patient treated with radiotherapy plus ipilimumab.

The CDR3: CASSLAPGLGNNEQFF. The CDR3 nucleotides read TGCGCCAGCAGCTTGGCCCCGGGACTGGGGAACAATGAGCAGTTCTTC. The rearrangement links TRBV5-1 to TRBJ2-1; tentatively, D is TRBD2 (6 bases). The CDR3 spans 16 residues. Germline V gene sequence: CDR1 SGHRS, CDR2 YFSETQ. Trimming removed 0 bases from V and 5 bases from J, with 15 bases in between.